This paragraph reports one T cell receptor beta chain. This sample is part of a study of control samples from healthy donors and cancer patients. Trimming at V came to 0 bases and at J to 2 bases, leaving 6 bases not matched to a gene. Germline V gene sequence: CDR1 GTSNPN, CDR2 SVGIG (reference sequence). The CDR3 extends over 16 amino acids. Sequencing used immunoSEQ multiplex PCR; TCRdb keeps in-frame clones, though not all of them. The table lists some 79,000 clones, roughly 87% of them singletons. This sequence joins TRBV30 and TRBJ1-3; 8 bases agree with TRBD1. The source of this sequence is a woman aged 45-60 years in good health. The sample taken for sequencing was blood. CDR3 nucleotides: TGTGCCTGGAGTGTGGGTACAGGGGGTCCTGGAAACACCATATATTTT. Protein: CAWSVGTGGPGNTIYF.